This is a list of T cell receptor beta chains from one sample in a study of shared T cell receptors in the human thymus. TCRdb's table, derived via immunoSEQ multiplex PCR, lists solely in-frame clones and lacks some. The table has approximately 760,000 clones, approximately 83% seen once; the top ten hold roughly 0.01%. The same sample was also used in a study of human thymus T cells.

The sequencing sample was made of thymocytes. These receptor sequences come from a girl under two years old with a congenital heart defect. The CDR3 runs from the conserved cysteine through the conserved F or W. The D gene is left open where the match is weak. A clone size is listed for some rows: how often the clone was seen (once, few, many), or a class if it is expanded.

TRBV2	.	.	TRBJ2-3	CASRGGATSTDTQYF	TGTGCCAGCAGGGGGGGAGCCACTAGCACAGATACGCAGTATTTT
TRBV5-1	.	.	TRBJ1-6	CASSLVQGRYNSPLHF	TGCGCCAGCAGCTTGGTTCAGGGCCGCTATAATTCACCCCTCCACTTT
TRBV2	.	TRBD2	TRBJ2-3	CASSQGTSGSETDTQYF	TGTGCCAGCAGCCAGGGGACTAGCGGGTCTGAGACAGATACGCAGTATTTT
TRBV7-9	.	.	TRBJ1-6	CASSLVLDSNSPLHF	TGTGCCAGCAGCTTAGTTCTCGACAGTAATTCACCCCTCCACTTT
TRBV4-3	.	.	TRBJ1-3	CASSQDRGQTSGNTIYF	TGCGCCAGCAGCCAAGATAGAGGGCAGACCTCTGGAAACACCATATATTTT
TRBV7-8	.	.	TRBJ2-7	CASSRTNYSYEQYF	TGTGCCAGCAGCAGGACAAATTACTCCTACGAGCAGTACTTC
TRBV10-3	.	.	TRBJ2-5	CAISENIGERTPPDTQYF	TGTGCCATCAGTGAAAATATCGGGGAGCGGACCCCACCGGATACCCAGTACTTC
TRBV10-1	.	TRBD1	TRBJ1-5	CASNCTGVHSNQPQHF	TGCGCCAGCAACTGTACAGGGGTTCATAGCAATCAGCCCCAGCATTTT
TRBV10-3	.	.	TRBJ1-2	CAISEGADYGYTF	TGTGCCATCAGTGAGGGTGCGGACTATGGCTACACCTTC
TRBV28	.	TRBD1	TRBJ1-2	CASSPTGPGYGYTF	TGTGCCAGCAGCCCGACAGGGCCGGGCTATGGCTACACCTTC
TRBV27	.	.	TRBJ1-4	CASSRNRCEKLFF	TGTGCCAGCAGTCGCAATAGATGCGAAAAACTGTTTTTT
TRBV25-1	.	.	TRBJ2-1	CASSEFMGAGRSGEQFF	TGTGCCAGCAGTGAATTTATGGGGGCAGGGCGGAGTGGTGAGCAGTTCTTC
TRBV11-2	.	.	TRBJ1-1	CASSLEASRRTEAFF	TGTGCCAGCAGCTTAGAGGCATCCAGGAGGACTGAAGCTTTCTTT
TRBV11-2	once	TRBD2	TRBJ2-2	CASSLYSGGANTGELFF	TGTGCCAGCAGCTTATATAGCGGGGGGGCCAACACCGGGGAGCTGTTTTTT
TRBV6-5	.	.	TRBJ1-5	CASRAPGGNQPQHF	TGTGCCAGCAGAGCTCCGGGGGGCAATCAGCCCCAGCATTTT